The sequence of this TCR beta chain was determined in a study of beta chain features in type 1 diabetes. Germline trimming cut 3 bases from V and 4 bases from J; bases unmatched to any gene: 6. The CDR3 runs to 15 residues. Germline lookup yields CDR1 MNHNS and CDR2 SASEGT. The study reverse transcribed the entire isolated RNA, so it sequenced expressed TCRB transcripts. Libraries were prepared by immunoSEQ multiplex PCR; TCRdb keeps only in-frame clonotypes and omits some of them. The table includes 350,000 to 450,000 clones, more than 13% detected once. The study's findings and limits: At VDJ recombination sites, type 1 diabetes patients had fewer insertions and more deleted nucleotides.

This clone was observed a few times. Its specificity is not known. Specimen: naive CD4+ T cells from blood. The sequence was obtained from a woman younger than 35 in good health. The gene calls are TRBV6-1 and TRBJ2-1; 7 bases are shared with TRBD1. As DNA, the CDR3 is TGTGCCAGCAGTGATGCAGGACAGGAGTACAATGAGCAGTTCTTC. Translated, it gives CASSDAGQEYNEQFF.